This T cell receptor beta chain was sequenced in a study of response to subunit inactivated influenza vaccine (dated by TCRdb to between 2018 and 2020). Background for the entire study: Deep quantitative profiling of the T cell receptor repertoire was used in the study to follow responses to a trivalent subunit inactivated influenza vaccine.

The germline V end is reduced by 5 bases and the J end by 4 bases; junction bases left unmatched: 10. Including the terminal cysteine and phenylalanine, the CDR3 comprises 16 residues. Only CDR3 DNA remains: 48 bases, in frame from the first base. CDR1 and CDR2 are read off the germline V gene as SGHTA and FQGNSA. The library was produced with RT-PCR. These reads were obtained on an Illumina HiSeq 2500. TCRdb reworked the public reads: Q25 trimming with fastp, MiXCR clone assembly, productive beta chains retained. Rows with one shared CDR3 protein collapse into an entry with the most common genes and DNA. Recorded for this sample are roughly 550,000 distinct CDR3 sequences; around 21% of them occurred a single time. The ten largest make up 2.8% of the sample. This clonotype has only a few counts. This receptor's antigen is unknown. Per-base qualities were not stored, and no clone one base away is much larger.

Results and caveats for the whole study, not just this receptor: It was suggested by the authors that each seasonal influenza vaccination may recruit only a limited number of new T cells.

The sample also formed part of further work on T cells expressing NK-cell markers. The second paper states: TCR beta cDNA libraries were made by 5'RACE template switching that added a universal primer site and unique molecular identifiers. In sorted CD3+CD56+NKG2C+, CD3+CD56+NKG2C- and CD3+CD56-NKG2C+ T-cell subsets from several donors, TCR beta-chain repertoires were profiled. Among the eight sequenced donors, only one was HCMV-seronegative, while the other seven were HCMV-seropositive. To restrict sorting to alphabetaTCR-expressing T cells, an anti-gammadeltaTCR antibody was added in several experiments. In five to seven donors, the dominant CD3+CD56+NKG2C+ clonotypes were among the top 10 CD8+ clonotypes and accounted for about 1.0-7.5% of CD8+ T cells. Those dominant clonotypes were again the most abundant among CD3+CD56-NKG2C+ cells in a handful of donors, at roughly 25-65%. Whether the expanded NKG2C-expressing T cell clones were specific for HCMV antigens was left unclear. The eight sequenced donors were randomly selected healthy volunteers, three men and five women. HCMV-specific IgG was detected in serum with a commercial ELISA kit to determine HCMV serostatus. Peripheral blood mononuclear cells were isolated from blood by Ficoll density gradient centrifugation. CD4+ and CD8+ T cells were isolated from PBMC by magnetic immunoseparation with Miltenyi isolation kits. Synthesis of cDNA was primed from the TCR beta constant segment and was followed by two consecutive PCR amplification steps. Libraries were sequenced as 2 x 150 bp reads on Illumina HiSeq 2000/2500, MiSeq or NextSeq. Reads were demultiplexed and grouped by UMI with MIGEC, and clonotypes were assembled and quantified with MiTCR. To exclude erroneous sequences, any TCR cDNA sequence not supported by at least two reads was discarded. The tcR package was used for downstream repertoire analysis, and clonotypes were matched across fractions by CDR3 nucleotide sequence plus V segment. VDJmatch was used to annotate antigen specificity against VDJdb, with one amino acid substitution in CDR3 permitted.

The chain couples TRBV7-2 to TRBJ2-3; 9 bases in between match TRBD2. The source was CD4+ T cells sorted from PBMCs, collected less than 13 days after vaccination. This clonotype was sampled from a man aged 50 or older who received an inactivated influenza vaccine. Donor details come from another sample of the same person, matched by shared clones. The nucleotides are TGTGCCAGCAGCCAATCGGGGCGGGGGGGCTCAGATACGCAGTATTTT. It is translated as CASSQSGRGGSDTQYF.